The clone carrying this T cell receptor (beta chain) was recorded a few times. Its target is unknown. The data belong to a study of regulatory T cells in long-lasting Graves disease. Time point in this sample: newly diagnosed GD, antithyroid drugs for less than 3 months. Following extraction of RNA from PBMCs, that RNA was used to make the TCR library. Whole-study results and caveats: Segments TRBV28, TRBJ1-2 and TRBJ2-5 showed preferential usage in persistent disease.

TCR beta libraries were built with iRepertoire HTBI primers and Arm-PCR of CDR3 regions. TCRdb fed the multiplex PCR reads into MiXCR, producing one record per CDR3 protein. The table has about 360,000 distinct CDR3 sequences, roughly 17% seen once. Trimming took off 5 bases at V and 0 bases at J, with 8 bases between the two ends. Germline V gene sequence: CDR1 SGDLS, CDR2 YYNGEE. The CDR3 length is 13 residues. The sample also formed part of further work on T cells in Graves' hyperthyroidism and ophthalmopathy. From that second work: Each diagnosis drew on symptoms, thyroxine, TRAb, thyroid ultrasound and orbital computed tomography findings. Ophthalmopathy was told apart from stable hyperthyroidism by a 13 V-J model.

This material consisted of peripheral blood mononuclear cells (PBMCs), taken at new diagnosis, from a patient treated with antithyroid drugs. The rearrangement uses TRBV9 and TRBJ1-2; a possible D gene is TRBD1 (6 bases). This TCR derives from a woman under 30 with Graves disease. CDR3: CASRGTPNYGYTF. CDR3 DNA: TGTGCCAGCAGAGGGACACCTAACTATGGCTACACCTTC.